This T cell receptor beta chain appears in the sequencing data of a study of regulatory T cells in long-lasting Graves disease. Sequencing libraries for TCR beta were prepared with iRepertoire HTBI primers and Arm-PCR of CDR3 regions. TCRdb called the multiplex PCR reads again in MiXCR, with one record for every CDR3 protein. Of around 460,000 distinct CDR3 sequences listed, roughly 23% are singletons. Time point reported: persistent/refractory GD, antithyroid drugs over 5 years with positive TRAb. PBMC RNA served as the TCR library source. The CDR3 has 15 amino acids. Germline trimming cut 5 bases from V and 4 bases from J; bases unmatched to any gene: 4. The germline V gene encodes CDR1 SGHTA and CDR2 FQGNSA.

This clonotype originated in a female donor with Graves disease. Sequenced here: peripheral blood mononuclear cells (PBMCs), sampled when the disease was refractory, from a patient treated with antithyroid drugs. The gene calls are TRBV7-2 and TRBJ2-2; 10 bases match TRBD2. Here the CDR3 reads CASSLQRGGTGELFF. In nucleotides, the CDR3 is TGTGCCAGCAGCCTACAGCGGGGGGGCACCGGGGAGCTGTTTTTT.